This T cell receptor beta chain was sequenced during a study of T cell changes during pregnancy in multiple sclerosis (dated by TCRdb to between 2018 and 2020). In the study overall: The study examined how the T cell repertoire changed over the course of pregnancy in women with multiple sclerosis.

To note about this clone: There is no known antigen for this receptor. Within one base of it there is no much larger clone, and no base qualities were kept.

To prepare the library, the immunoSEQ multiplex PCR assay was applied. The source is immuneACCESS, and TCRdb retained only in-frame sequences with V and J called. Part of the clones is not carried over; for the studies checked, unresolved V genes explain less than half of this, and the remainder is unexplained. Counted in this sample were 68,000 or so clones; 92% of them appeared once. The biggest ten clones account for over 1.3% of the sample. From the cysteine through the phenylalanine, the CDR3 covers 15 amino acids. Kept here is only the CDR3 DNA, which spans 45 bases and is read in frame from base 1. CDR1 and CDR2, looked up from the germline V gene, are MNHNS and SASEGT. The V end gives up 5 bases and the J end 4 bases, leaving 6 bases in the junction not matched to a gene.

The sequenced sample was peripheral blood, obtained in the second trimester of pregnancy. The chain links TRBV6-1 with TRBJ2-3, and TRBD1 matches 10 of the central bases. This sequence originates from a female donor in good health, enrolled as a control in a pregnancy study. In nucleotide form, the sequence is TGTGCCAGCAGTCTCCGGGACAGGGGAGCAGATACGCAGTATTTT. The translation is CASSLRDRGADTQYF.